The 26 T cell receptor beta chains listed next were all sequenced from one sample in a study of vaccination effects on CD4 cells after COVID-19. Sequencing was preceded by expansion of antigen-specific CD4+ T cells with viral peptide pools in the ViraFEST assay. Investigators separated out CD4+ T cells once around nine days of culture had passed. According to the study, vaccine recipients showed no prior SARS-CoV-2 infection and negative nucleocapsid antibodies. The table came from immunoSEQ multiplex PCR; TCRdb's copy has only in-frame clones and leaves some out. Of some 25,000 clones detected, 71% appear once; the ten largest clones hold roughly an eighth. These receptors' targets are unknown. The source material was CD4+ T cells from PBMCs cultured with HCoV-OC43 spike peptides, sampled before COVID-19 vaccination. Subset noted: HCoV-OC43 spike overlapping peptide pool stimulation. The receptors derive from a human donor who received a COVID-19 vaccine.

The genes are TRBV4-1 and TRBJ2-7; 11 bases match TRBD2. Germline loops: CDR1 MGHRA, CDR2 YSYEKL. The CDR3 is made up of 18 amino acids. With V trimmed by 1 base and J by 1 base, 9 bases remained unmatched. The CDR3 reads CASSQAVTSGILSYEQYF. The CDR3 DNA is TGCGCCAGCAGCCAAGCCGTGACTAGCGGGATACTTTCCTACGAGCAGTACTTC.

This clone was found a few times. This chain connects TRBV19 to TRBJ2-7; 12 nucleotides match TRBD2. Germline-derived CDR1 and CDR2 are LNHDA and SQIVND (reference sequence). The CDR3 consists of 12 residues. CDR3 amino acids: CATTSGSHEQYF. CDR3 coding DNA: TGTGCGACGACTAGCGGGAGCCACGAGCAGTACTTC. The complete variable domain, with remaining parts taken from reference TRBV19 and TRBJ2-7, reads DGGITQSPKYLFRKEGQNVTLSCEQNLNHDAMYWYRQDPGQGLRLIYYSQIVNDFQKGDIAEGYSVSREKKESFPLTVTSAQKNPTAFYLCATTSGSHEQYFGPGTRLTVT.

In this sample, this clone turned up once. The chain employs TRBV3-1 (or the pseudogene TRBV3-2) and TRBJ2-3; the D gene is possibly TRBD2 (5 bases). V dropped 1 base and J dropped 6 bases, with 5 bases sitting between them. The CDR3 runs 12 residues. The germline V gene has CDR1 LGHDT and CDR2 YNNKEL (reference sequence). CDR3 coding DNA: TGTGCCAGCAGCCAAGGAGGGGATACGCAGTATTTT. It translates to CASSQGGDTQYF.

This CDR3 is CAIRDPVSNSYEQYF. CDR3 nucleotide sequence: TGTGCCATCAGGGACCCAGTTTCCAACTCCTACGAGCAGTACTTC. This rearrangement joins TRBV10-3 to TRBJ2-7; D is unclear. Germline-derived CDR1 and CDR2 are ENHRY and SYGVKD. Trimming took 6 bases from V and 0 from J, leaving 15 bases between them. CDR3 length: 15 amino acids.

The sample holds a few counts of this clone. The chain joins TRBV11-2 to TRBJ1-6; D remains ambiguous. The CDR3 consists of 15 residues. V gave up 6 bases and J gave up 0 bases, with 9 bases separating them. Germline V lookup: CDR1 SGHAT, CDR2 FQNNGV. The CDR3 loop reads CASRHGSSYNSPLHF. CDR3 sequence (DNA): TGTGCCAGCAGGCACGGGAGCTCCTATAATTCACCCCTCCACTTT.

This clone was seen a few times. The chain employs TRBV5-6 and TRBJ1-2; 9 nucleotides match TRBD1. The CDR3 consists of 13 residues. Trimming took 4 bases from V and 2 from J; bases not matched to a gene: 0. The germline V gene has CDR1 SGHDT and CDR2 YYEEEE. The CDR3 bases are TGTGCCAGCAGCGACAGGGGGAACTATGGCTACACCTTC. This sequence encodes CASSDRGNYGYTF.

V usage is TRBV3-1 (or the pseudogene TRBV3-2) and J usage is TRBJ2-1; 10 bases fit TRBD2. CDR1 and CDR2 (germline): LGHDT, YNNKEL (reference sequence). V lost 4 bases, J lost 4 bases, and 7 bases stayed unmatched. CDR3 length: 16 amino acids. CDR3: CASSRKTSGVYNEQFF. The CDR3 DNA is TGTGCCAGCAGCCGGAAAACTAGCGGGGTGTACAATGAGCAGTTCTTC.

CDR3 protein: CASSSSDRANNEQFF. Here the CDR3 DNA reads TGTGCCAGCAGCTCCTCGGACAGGGCCAACAATGAGCAGTTCTTC. The chain recombines TRBV6-6 with TRBJ2-1, with 8 bases lining up with TRBD1. After removal of 6 bases from V and 5 bases from J, the junction contained 9 bases not matched to a gene. The CDR3 extends over 15 amino acids. Germline V gene sequence: CDR1 MNHNY, CDR2 SVGAGI (reference sequence).

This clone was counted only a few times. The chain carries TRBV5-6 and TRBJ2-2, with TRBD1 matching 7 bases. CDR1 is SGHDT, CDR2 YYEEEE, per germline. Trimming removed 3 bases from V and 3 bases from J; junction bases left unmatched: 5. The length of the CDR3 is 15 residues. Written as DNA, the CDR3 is TGTGCCAGCAGCTCACAGGGGATTTACACCGGGGAGCTGTTTTTT. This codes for CASSSQGIYTGELFF.

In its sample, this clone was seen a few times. The CDR3 here is CASSAPPGEGTGELFF. CDR3 nucleotides: TGTGCCAGCAGCGCACCCCCAGGGGAGGGTACCGGGGAGCTGTTTTTT. The chain joins TRBV5-4 to TRBJ2-2; D is possibly TRBD2 (7 bases). The V gene's germline CDR1 is SGHNT and CDR2 YYREEE (reference sequence). The length of the CDR3 is 16 residues. The V and J ends lost 4 bases and 5 bases respectively, with 18 bases between them. The full variable domain, with the rest looked up from reference TRBV5-4 and TRBJ2-2, is ETGVTQSPTHLIKTRGQQVTLRCSSQSGHNTVSWYQQALGQGPQFIFQYYREEENGRGNFPPRFSGLQFPNYSSELNVNALELDDSALYLCASSAPPGEGTGELFFGEGSRLTVL.

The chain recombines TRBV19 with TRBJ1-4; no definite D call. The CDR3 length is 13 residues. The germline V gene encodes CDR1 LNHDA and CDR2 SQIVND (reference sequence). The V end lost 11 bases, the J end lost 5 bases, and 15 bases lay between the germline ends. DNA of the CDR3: TGTGCCGTGAGAAGGGAAGGGAATGAAAAACTGTTTTTT. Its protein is CAVRREGNEKLFF.

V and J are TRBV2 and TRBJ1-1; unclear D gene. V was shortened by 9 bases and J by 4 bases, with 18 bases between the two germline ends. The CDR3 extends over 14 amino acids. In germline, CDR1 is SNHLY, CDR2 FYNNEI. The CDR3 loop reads CASSGSMIVTEAFF. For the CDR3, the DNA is TGTGCCAGTTCGGGGAGCATGATCGTCACTGAAGCTTTCTTT.

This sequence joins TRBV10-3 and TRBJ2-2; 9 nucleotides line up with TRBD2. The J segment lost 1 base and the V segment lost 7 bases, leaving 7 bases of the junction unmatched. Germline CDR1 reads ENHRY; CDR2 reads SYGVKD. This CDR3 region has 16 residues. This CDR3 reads CAINPGTSLNTGELFF. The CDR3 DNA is TGTGCCATCAACCCCGGGACTAGCCTGAACACCGGGGAGCTGTTTTTT.

The CDR3 nucleotides are TGTGCCAGCAGCGCCCGGTTTCGGGTGACCGGCAGGGCCAACGTCCTGACTTTC. This encodes CASSARFRVTGRANVLTF. The chain links TRBV7-9 to TRBJ2-6; D unclear. V lost 5 bases, J lost 5 bases, and 22 bases lay in between. The CDR3 length is 18 residues. Per the germline V gene, CDR1 is SEHNR and CDR2 is FQNEAQ (reference sequence).

The CDR3 region has the DNA TGTGCCAGCAGTTCAGCCGGGACAGGGGTCTATGGCTACACCTTC. As protein: CASSSAGTGVYGYTF. V and J are TRBV7-8 and TRBJ1-2, with 10 bases lining up with TRBD1. The germline gives CDR1 SGHVS, CDR2 FQNEAQ. The CDR3 length is 15 residues. V gave up 6 bases and J gave up 4 bases; unmatched junction bases: 8. Supplemented by reference TRBV7-8 and TRBJ1-2, the full variable domain reads GAGVSQSPRYKVAKRGQDVALRCDPISGHVSLFWYQQALGQGPEFLTYFQNEAQLDKSGLPSDRFFAERPEGSVSTLKIQRTQQEDSAVYLCASSSAGTGVYGYTFGSGTRLTVV.

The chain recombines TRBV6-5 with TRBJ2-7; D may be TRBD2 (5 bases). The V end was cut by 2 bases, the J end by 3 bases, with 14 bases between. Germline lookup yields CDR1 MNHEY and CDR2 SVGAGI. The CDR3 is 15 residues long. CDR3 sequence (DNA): TGTGCCAGCAGTTACGACCGGGGTCCGGTCTACGAGCAGTACTTC. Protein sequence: CASSYDRGPVYEQYF.

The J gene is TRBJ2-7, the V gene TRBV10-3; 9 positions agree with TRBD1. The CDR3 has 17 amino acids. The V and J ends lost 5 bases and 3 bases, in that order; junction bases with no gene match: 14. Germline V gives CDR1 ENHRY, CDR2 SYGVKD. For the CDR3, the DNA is TGTGCCATCAGTTCAATCCCGGGACAGGGAAGGAACTACGAGCAGTACTTC. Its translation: CAISSIPGQGRNYEQYF.

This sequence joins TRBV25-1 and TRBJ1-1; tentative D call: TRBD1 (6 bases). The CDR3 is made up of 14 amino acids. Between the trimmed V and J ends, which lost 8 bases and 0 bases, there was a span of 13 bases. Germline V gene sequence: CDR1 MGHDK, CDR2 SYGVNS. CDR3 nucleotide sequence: TGTGCCAGCGACGACTCAGGGGTGAACACTGAAGCTTTCTTT. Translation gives CASDDSGVNTEAFF.

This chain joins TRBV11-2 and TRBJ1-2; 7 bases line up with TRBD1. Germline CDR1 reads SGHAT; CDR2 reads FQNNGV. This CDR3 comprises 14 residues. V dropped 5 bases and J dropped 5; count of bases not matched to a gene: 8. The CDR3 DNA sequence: TGTGCCAGCAGCCCCGTTCAGGGGGGGTATGGCTACACCTTC. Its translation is CASSPVQGGYGYTF. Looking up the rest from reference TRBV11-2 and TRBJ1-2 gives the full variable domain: EAGVAQSPRYKIIEKRQSVAFWCNPISGHATLYWYQQILGQGPKLLIQFQNNGVVDDSQLPKDRFSAERLKGVDSTLKIQPAKLEDSAVYLCASSPVQGGYGYTFGSGTRLTVV.

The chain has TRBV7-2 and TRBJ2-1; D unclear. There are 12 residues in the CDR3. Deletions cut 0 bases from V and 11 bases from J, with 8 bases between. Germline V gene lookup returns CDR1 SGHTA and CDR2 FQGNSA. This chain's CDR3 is CASSLAVGQQFF. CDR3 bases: TGTGCCAGCAGCTTAGCCGTTGGACAGCAGTTCTTC.

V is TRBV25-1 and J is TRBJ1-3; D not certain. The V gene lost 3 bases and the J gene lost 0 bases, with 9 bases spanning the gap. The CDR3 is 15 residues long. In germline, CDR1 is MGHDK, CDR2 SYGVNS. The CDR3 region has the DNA TGTGCCAGCAGTGATCAAATAGTCTCTGGAAACACCATATATTTT. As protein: CASSDQIVSGNTIYF. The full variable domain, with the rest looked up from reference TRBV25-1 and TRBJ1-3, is EADIYQTPRYLVIGTGKKITLECSQTMGHDKMYWYQQDPGMELHLIHYSYGVNSTEKGDLSSESTVSRIRTEHFPLTLESARPSHTSQYLCASSDQIVSGNTIYFGEGSWLTVV.

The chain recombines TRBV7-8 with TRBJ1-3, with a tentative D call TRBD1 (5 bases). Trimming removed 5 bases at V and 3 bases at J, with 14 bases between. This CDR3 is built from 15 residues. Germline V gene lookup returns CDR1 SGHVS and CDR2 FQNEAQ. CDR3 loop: CASSPFGAYGNTIYF. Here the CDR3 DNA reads TGTGCCAGCAGCCCCTTCGGGGCATATGGAAACACCATATATTTT.

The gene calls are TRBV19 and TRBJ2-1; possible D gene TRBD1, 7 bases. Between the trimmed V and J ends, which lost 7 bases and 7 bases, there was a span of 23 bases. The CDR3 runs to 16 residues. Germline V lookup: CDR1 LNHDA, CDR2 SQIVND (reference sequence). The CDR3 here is CASNLGRETGRNEQFF. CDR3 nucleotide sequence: TGTGCCAGTAACCTGGGGCGCGAGACAGGGAGGAATGAGCAGTTCTTC.

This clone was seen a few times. The CDR3 region is CASRKDRVHNSPLHF. The CDR3 DNA reads as TGTGCCAGCAGAAAAGACAGGGTACATAATTCACCCCTCCACTTT. The V and J genes are TRBV7-2 and TRBJ1-6, with 7 nucleotides matching TRBD1. Germline V lookup: CDR1 SGHTA, CDR2 FQGNSA. Losses at the gene ends were 6 bases for V and 5 bases for J; bases not matched to a gene: 7. CDR3 length: 15 residues.

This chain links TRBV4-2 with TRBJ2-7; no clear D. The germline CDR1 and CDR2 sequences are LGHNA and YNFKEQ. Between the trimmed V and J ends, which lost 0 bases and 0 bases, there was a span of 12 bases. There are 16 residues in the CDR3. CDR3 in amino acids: CASSQDQVSPSYEQYF. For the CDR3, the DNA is TGTGCCAGCAGCCAAGATCAGGTGTCCCCCTCCTACGAGCAGTACTTC.

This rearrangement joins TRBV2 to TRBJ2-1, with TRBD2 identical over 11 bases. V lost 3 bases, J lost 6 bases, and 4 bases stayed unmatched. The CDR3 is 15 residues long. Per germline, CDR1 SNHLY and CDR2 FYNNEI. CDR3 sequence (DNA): TGTGCCAGCAGTGAGGGTAGCGGGAGGGTCAATGAGCAGTTCTTC. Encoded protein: CASSEGSGRVNEQFF.